This T cell receptor beta chain was found in a study of blood T cells in healthy people across ages. Findings of the study overall: Strong correlation existed between TCR beta diversity and naive T cell percentage.

Healthy individuals of Caucasian origin from Russia, aged about 6 to 100, served as donors. A second PCR, run for about 7 to 11 cycles, used a sample-barcoded 5' primer plus a J-beta primer mix. TCRdb reprocessed the 5' RACE reads via MiXCR and lists one record per CDR3 protein. In the table there are 1,800,000 or so distinct CDR3 sequences, roughly two fifths of which are singletons. Details on this clonotype: The antigen remains undetermined.

The clonotype comes from a human donor in good health. Sequencing was carried out using blood.

The CDR3 DNA follows: TGTGCCAGCAACATAGCGGGGGGTGTATATGAGCAGTTCTTC. The encoded protein is CASNIAGGVYEQFF. The genes are TRBV12-3 or TRBV12-4 and TRBJ2-1; 10 bases align to TRBD2. V dropped 7 bases and J dropped 8; count of bases not matched to a gene: 8. The CDR3 covers 14 residues.